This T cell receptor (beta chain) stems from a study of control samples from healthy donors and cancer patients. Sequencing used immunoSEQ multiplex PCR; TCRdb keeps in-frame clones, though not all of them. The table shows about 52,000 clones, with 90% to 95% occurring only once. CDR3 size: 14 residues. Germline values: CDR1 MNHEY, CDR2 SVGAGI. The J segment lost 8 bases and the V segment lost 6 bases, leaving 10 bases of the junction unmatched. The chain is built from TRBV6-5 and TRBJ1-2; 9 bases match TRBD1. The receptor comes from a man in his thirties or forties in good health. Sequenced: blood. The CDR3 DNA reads TGTGCCAGCAGGGCCGGGACAGGGTTCCAAGGCTACACCTTC. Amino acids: CASRAGTGFQGYTF.